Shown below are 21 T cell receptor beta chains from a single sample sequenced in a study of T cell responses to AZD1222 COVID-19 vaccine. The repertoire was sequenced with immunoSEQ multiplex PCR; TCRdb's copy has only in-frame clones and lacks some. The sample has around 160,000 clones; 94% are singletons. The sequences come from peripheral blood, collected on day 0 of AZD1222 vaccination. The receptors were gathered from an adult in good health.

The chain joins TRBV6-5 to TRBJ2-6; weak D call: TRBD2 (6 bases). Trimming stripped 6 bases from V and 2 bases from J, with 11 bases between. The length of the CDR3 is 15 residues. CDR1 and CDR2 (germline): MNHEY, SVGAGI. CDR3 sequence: CASSRGIAGANVLTF. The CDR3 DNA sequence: TGTGCCAGCAGCCGCGGGATCGCTGGGGCCAACGTCCTGACTTTC.

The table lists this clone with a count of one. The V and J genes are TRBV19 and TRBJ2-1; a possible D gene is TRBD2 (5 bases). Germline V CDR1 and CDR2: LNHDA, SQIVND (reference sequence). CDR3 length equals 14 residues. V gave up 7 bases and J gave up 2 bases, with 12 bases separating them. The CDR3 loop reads CASTKDSTYNEQFF. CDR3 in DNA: TGTGCCAGTACGAAGGACTCGACCTACAATGAGCAGTTCTTC.

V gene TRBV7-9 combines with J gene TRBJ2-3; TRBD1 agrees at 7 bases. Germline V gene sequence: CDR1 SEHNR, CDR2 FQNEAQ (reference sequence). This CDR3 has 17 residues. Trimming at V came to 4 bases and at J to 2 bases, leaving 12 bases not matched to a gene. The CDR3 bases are TGTGCCAGCAGCTCGTCGAGGGGGCTAGGTCCCACAGATACGCAGTATTTT. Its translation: CASSSSRGLGPTDTQYF.

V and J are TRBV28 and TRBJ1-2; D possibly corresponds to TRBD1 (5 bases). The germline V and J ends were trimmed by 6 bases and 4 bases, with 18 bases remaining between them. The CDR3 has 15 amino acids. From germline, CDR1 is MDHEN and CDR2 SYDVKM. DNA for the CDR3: TGTGCCAGCAGCCTAGATGGAGGGGTAGGCTATGGCTACACCTTC. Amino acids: CASSLDGGVGYGYTF.

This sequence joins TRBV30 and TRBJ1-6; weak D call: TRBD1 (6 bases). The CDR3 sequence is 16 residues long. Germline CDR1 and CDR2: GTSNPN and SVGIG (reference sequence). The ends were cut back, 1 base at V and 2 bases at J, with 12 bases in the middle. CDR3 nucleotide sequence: TGTGCCTGGAGTGCTTACAGGGAAACCTATAATTCACCCCTCCACTTT. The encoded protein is CAWSAYRETYNSPLHF.

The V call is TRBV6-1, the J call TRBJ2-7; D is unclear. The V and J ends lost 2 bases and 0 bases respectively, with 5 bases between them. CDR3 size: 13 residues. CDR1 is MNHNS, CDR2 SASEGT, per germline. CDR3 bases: TGTGCCAGCAGTGAATGGAGCTCCTACGAGCAGTACTTC. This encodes CASSEWSSYEQYF.

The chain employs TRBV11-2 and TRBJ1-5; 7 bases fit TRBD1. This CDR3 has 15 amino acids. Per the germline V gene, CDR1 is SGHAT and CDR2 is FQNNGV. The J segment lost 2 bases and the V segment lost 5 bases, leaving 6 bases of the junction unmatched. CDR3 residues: CASSPAQGGNQPQHF. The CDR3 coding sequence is TGTGCCAGCAGCCCGGCCCAGGGGGGCAATCAGCCCCAGCATTTT. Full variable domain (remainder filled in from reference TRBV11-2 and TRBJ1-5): EAGVAQSPRYKIIEKRQSVAFWCNPISGHATLYWYQQILGQGPKLLIQFQNNGVVDDSQLPKDRFSAERLKGVDSTLKIQPAKLEDSAVYLCASSPAQGGNQPQHFGDGTRLSIL.

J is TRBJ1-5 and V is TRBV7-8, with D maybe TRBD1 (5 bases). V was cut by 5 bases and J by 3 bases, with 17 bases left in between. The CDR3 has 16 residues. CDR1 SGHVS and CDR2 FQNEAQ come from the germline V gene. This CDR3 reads CASSPNSRQLNQPQHF. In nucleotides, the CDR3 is TGTGCCAGCAGCCCCAACTCCCGACAGCTCAATCAGCCCCAGCATTTT.

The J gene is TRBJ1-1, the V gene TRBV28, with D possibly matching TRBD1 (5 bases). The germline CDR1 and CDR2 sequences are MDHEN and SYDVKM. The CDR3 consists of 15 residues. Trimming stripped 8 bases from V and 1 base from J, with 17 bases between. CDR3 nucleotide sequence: TGTGCCAGCTCCCCTTCCGGGACGTGGAACACTGAAGCTTTCTTT. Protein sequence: CASSPSGTWNTEAFF.

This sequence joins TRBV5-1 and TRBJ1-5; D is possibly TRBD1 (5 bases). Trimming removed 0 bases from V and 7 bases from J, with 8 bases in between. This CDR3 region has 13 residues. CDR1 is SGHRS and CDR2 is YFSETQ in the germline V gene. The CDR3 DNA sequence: TGCGCCAGCAGCTTGGGGGCAGGGCAGCCCCAGCATTTT. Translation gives CASSLGAGQPQHF.

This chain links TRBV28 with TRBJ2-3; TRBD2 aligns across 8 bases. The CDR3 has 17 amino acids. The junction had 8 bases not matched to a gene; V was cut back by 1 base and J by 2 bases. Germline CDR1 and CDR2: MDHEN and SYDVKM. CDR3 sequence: CASSLFLGGGLTDTQYF. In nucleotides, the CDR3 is TGTGCCAGCAGTTTATTCCTCGGGGGGGGCCTCACAGATACGCAGTATTTT.

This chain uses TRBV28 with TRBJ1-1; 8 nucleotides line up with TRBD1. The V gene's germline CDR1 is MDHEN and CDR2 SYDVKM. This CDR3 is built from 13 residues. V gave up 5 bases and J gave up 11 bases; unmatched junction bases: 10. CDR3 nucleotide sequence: TGTGCCAGCAGTCTCCAAAAGGGGACAGGCGCTTTCTTT. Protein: CASSLQKGTGAFF. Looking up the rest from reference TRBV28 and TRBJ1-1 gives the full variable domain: DVKVTQSSRYLVKRTGEKVFLECVQDMDHENMFWYRQDPGLGLRLIYFSYDVKMKEKGDIPEGYSVSREKKERFSLILESASTNQTSMYLCASSLQKGTGAFFGQGTRLTVV.

CDR3 sequence: CARRDSSGNTIYF. The CDR3 bases are TGTGCCAGACGGGACAGCTCTGGAAACACCATATATTTT. V gene TRBV2 combines with J gene TRBJ1-3; 7 bases match TRBD1. CDR3 size: 13 residues. The V segment lost 9 bases and the J segment 0 bases; nucleotides outside the gene matches: 2. Germline values: CDR1 SNHLY, CDR2 FYNNEI.

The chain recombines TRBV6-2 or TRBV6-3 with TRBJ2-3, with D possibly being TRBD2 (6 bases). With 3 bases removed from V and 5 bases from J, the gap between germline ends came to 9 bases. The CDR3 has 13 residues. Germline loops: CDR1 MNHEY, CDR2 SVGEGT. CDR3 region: CASSYGGLDTQYF. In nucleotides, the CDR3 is TGTGCCAGCAGTTATGGGGGGTTAGATACGCAGTATTTT.

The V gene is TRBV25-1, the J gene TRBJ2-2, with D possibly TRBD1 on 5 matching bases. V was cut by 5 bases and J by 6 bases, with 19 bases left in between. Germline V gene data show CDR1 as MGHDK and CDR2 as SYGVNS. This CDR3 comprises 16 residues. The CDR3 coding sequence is TGTGCCAGCAGTCCTCCTGGTAGGGGTAATCCCGGGGAGCTGTTTTTT. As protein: CASSPPGRGNPGELFF.

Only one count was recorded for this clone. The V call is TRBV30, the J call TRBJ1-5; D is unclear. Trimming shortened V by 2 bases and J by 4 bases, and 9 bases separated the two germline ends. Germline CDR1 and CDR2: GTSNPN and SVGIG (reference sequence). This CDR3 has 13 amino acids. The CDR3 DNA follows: TGTGCCTGGAGTTCACAGAAGAATCAGCCCCAGCATTTT. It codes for CAWSSQKNQPQHF.

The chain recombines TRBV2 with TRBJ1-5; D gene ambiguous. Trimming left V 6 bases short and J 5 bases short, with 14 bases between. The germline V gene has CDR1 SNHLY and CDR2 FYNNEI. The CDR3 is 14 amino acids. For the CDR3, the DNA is TGTGCCAGCAGCCACCGTAACAGTGATCAGCCCCAGCATTTT. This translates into CASSHRNSDQPQHF. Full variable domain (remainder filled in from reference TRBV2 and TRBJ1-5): EPEVTQTPSHQVTQMGQEVILRCVPISNHLYFYWYRQILGQKVEFLVSFYNNEISEKSEIFDDQFSVERPDGSNFTLKIRSTKLEDSAMYFCASSHRNSDQPQHFGDGTRLSIL.

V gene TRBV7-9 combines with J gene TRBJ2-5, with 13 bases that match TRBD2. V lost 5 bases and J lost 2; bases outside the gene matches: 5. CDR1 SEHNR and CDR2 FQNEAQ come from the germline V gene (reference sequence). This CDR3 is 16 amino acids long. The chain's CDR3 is CASSTGTSGTQETQYF. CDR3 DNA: TGTGCCAGCAGCACGGGGACTAGCGGGACGCAAGAGACCCAGTACTTC. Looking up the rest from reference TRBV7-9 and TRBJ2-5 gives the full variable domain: DTGVSQNPRHKITKRGQNVTFRCDPISEHNRLYWYRQTLGQGPEFLTYFQNEAQLEKSRLLSDRFSAERPKGSFSTLEIQRTEQGDSAMYLCASSTGTSGTQETQYFGPGTRLLVL.

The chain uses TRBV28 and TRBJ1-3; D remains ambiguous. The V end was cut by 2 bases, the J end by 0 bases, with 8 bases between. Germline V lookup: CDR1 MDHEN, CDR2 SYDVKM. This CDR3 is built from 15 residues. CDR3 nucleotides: TGTGCCAGCAGTTTAGTCAGGCCCTCTGGAAACACCATATATTTT. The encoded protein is CASSLVRPSGNTIYF. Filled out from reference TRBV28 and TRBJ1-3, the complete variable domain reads DVKVTQSSRYLVKRTGEKVFLECVQDMDHENMFWYRQDPGLGLRLIYFSYDVKMKEKGDIPEGYSVSREKKERFSLILESASTNQTSMYLCASSLVRPSGNTIYFGEGSWLTVV.

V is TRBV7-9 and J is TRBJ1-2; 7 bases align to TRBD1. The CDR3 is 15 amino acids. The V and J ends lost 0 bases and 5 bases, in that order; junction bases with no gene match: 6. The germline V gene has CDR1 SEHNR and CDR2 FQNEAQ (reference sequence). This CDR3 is CASSLAAGGGYGYTF. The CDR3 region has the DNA TGTGCCAGCAGCTTAGCCGCAGGGGGAGGATATGGCTACACCTTC.

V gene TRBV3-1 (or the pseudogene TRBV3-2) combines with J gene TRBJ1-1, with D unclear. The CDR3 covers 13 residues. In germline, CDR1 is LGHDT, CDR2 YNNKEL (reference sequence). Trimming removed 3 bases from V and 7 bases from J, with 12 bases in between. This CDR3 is CASSQGNWYEAFF. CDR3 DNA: TGTGCCAGCAGCCAGGGGAACTGGTATGAAGCTTTCTTT.